This T cell receptor beta chain was documented in a study of patients and donors after allogeneic stem cell transplantation. J gave up 0 bases and V 5 bases, and 4 bases lay outside the gene matches. Germline CDR1 and CDR2: SEHNR and FQNEAQ (reference sequence). The CDR3 is 15 amino acids. TCRdb redid the calling of the RT-PCR reads with MiXCR, one entry per CDR3 protein. The table lists around 200,000 distinct CDR3 sequences, roughly two fifths of them singletons. V is TRBV7-9 and J is TRBJ2-3; 8 bases fit TRBD2. Specimen: blood, either unsorted or a sorted T cell fraction (not recorded which). The sequence was obtained from a human donor who was either an allogeneic HSCT recipient or a stem cell or donor lymphocyte infusion donor (not recorded which). It is not recorded whose cells these are; they may come from a transplant donor. The CDR3 region is CASSPGGTSTDTQYF. CDR3 coding DNA: TGTGCCAGCAGCCCGGGGGGGACTAGCACAGATACGCAGTATTTT. The full variable domain, with the rest looked up from reference TRBV7-9 and TRBJ2-3, is DTGVSQNPRHKITKRGQNVTFRCDPISEHNRLYWYRQTLGQGPEFLTYFQNEAQLEKSRLLSDRFSAERPKGSFSTLEIQRTEQGDSAMYLCASSPGGTSTDTQYFGPGTRLTVL.